This T cell receptor beta chain comes out of a study of response to subunit inactivated influenza vaccine. Concerning this clonotype: What it binds is not known.

TCRdb ran MiXCR on the RT-PCR reads and lists one entry per CDR3 protein. Here the sample spans 700,000 to 800,000 distinct CDR3 sequences, around 20% being singletons. Whole-study findings and limits: Each seasonal influenza vaccination, the authors suggested, recruits few new T cells.

This material consisted of PBMCs from blood, taken more than 4 days after vaccination. The receptor was derived from a man aged 50 to 60 who received an inactivated influenza vaccine.

Written as DNA, the CDR3 is TGTGCCAGCAGGAGGACATCTCTCAACACTGAAGCTTTCTTT. Protein: CASRRTSLNTEAFF. The rearrangement uses TRBV28 and TRBJ1-1; D might be TRBD1 (5 bases). From germline, CDR1 is MDHEN and CDR2 SYDVKM. CDR3 size: 14 residues. The V end was cut by 6 bases, the J end by 2 bases, with 13 bases between.